This paragraph reports one TCR beta chain. What it binds is unknown. These data belong to a study of T cells in Graves' hyperthyroidism and ophthalmopathy. Overall study: Peripheral blood was secured at the point of initial diagnosis, before any treatment. Study-wide results and limits: Ophthalmopathy and stable hyperthyroidism were separated by a 13 V-J model.

Amplification yielded TCR beta CDR3 regions, with RNA transcripts as the source. TCR CDR3 regions were first amplified by RT-PCR with HTBI primers. From the multiplex PCR reads, TCRdb called clonotypes with MiXCR, one entry per CDR3 protein. The table has approximately 610,000 distinct CDR3 sequences, about a sixth seen once. The CDR3 is 16 amino acids. Germline V lookup: CDR1 MNHEY, CDR2 SMNVEV (reference sequence). Trimming removed 0 bases from V and 0 bases from J, with 12 bases in between. The hyperthyroidism was newly diagnosed and had lasted under 2 months; the patients were aged 18 to 65. The sequencing input was blood. This receptor was identified in a young woman with Graves' hyperthyroidism. This rearrangement joins TRBV27 to TRBJ2-7, with D hard to call. The CDR3 spells CASSLSMSGVSYEQYF. In nucleotides, the CDR3 is TGTGCCAGCAGTTTATCGATGTCAGGCGTCTCCTACGAGCAGTACTTC.